The 4 T cell receptor beta chains below come from one sample, sequenced in a study of T cells in Graves' hyperthyroidism and ophthalmopathy (dated by TCRdb to between 2018 and 2021). Libraries were built with multiplex PCR. Reads for this sample came from an Illumina HiSeq 2000. The TCR beta CDR3 regions were amplified from the RNA transcripts. A first-round RT-PCR of the TCR CDR3 used the HTBI primer set with the Qiagen OneStep RT-PCR kit. TCRdb redid the processing of the public reads, applying fastp at Q25 and MiXCR, and retained in-frame beta chains. Identical CDR3 protein sequences are pooled into one entry, listed with their most common genes and DNA. The sample includes approximately 600,000 distinct CDR3 sequences, with around 21% observed a single time. The ten largest clones take up 30% to 40% of the sample. The sequencing sample was made of blood. All receptors come from a man between 25 and 39 years old with Graves' ophthalmopathy.

This clonotype was picked up many times. The chain joins TRBV11-2 to TRBJ1-2, with TRBD1 identical over 8 bases. The ends lost 5 bases at V and 4 bases at J; junction bases unmatched: 9. CDR1 is SGHAT and CDR2 is FQNNGV in the germline V gene. CDR3 size: 15 residues. The CDR3 DNA sequence: TGTGCCAGCAGCCCCAAGACAGGGGAGGGCTATGGCTACACCTTC. As protein: CASSPKTGEGYGYTF. The whole variable domain, filled in from reference TRBV11-2 and TRBJ1-2, reads EAGVAQSPRYKIIEKRQSVAFWCNPISGHATLYWYQQILGQGPKLLIQFQNNGVVDDSQLPKDRFSAERLKGVDSTLKIQPAKLEDSAVYLCASSPKTGEGYGYTFGSGTRLTVV.

A few counts support this clonotype. V gene TRBV4-2 combines with J gene TRBJ2-5; 9 positions agree with TRBD2. The V gene's germline CDR1 is LGHNA and CDR2 YNFKEQ. With V trimmed by 0 bases and J by 4 bases, 0 bases remained unmatched. This CDR3 spans 14 amino acids. The CDR3 sequence: CASSQELAGETQYF. CDR3 sequence (DNA): TGTGCCAGCAGCCAAGAACTAGCGGGAGAGACCCAGTACTTC.

The rearrangement uses TRBV6-1 and TRBJ2-7; possibly TRBD1 or TRBD2 for D (6 bases each). V lost 8 bases and J 3 bases, leaving 17 bases between the germline ends. The germline V gene has CDR1 MNHNS and CDR2 SASEGT. This CDR3 has 14 amino acids. CDR3 sequence: CASLGGPRFYEQYF. The CDR3, as DNA: TGTGCCAGCCTTGGGGGGCCACGTTTCTACGAGCAGTACTTC.

This clonotype appeared many times. V usage is TRBV7-2 and J usage is TRBJ1-5, with 12 bases identical to TRBD1. J gave up 7 bases and V 5 bases, and 6 bases lay outside the gene matches. The CDR3 loop spans 15 amino acids. Per germline, CDR1 SGHTA and CDR2 FQGNSA. The CDR3 sequence is CASSPGTGGRQPQHF. CDR3 nucleotide sequence: TGTGCCAGCAGCCCGGGGACAGGGGGCCGGCAGCCCCAGCATTTT.